Here is one T cell receptor (beta chain) with its context. The antigen is undetermined. The data stem from a study of T cells in localized non-small cell lung cancer. General study findings and limits: Uninvolved adjacent lung had higher T cell clonality than tumor and all other tissues. As only one tumor region underwent sequencing, heterogeneity remains possible. Greater blood T cell density accompanied longer overall survival. Appearance in adjacent lung was seen for a median about 58 of the top 100 tumor clones.

The CDR3 loop spans 14 amino acids. V was shortened by 5 bases and J by 3 bases, with 14 bases between the two germline ends. CDR1 is LNHDA and CDR2 is SQIVND in the germline V gene (reference sequence). Some clones are missing from TCRdb's copy, which holds only in-frame ones; the method was immunoSEQ multiplex PCR. Of around 130,000 clones listed, around 90% are singletons. The receptor was derived from a female donor older than 55 with stage I lung adenocarcinoma. The starting material was peripheral blood, obtained before any cancer treatment. This chain joins TRBV19 and TRBJ2-7; D assignment may be TRBD1 or TRBD2 (5 bases each). Written as DNA, the CDR3 is TGTGCCAGTAGTCCAGGGACCTCGGGCTACGAGCAGTACTTC. The encoded protein is CASSPGTSGYEQYF.